The sample holds many counts of the clone carrying this T cell receptor (beta chain). The sample comes from a study of spatial heterogeneity in lung cancer. About the research overall: In cases with available follow-up PBMC samples, these were sequenced at a median of about two years after resection. Beta-chain sequences were consistently detected more often than alpha-chain sequences.

Single TCR cDNA molecules each had their own unique molecular identifier. Each CDR3 protein gets one entry after TCRdb re-called the 5' RACE reads with MiXCR. The sample holds some 30,000 distinct CDR3 sequences, roughly 5% seen once. This CDR3 is built from 16 residues. Described time point: blood at routine non-recurrence follow-up after resection. Tumor, nontumor lung or frozen PBMC supplied whole RNA that was sequenced unsorted. This clonotype originated in a female donor with early-stage non-small cell lung cancer. The material sequenced was PBMCs, taken at follow-up. The genes are TRBV3-2 and TRBJ2-7; TRBD1 was called by the table and not checked on the DNA. TRBV3-2 is noted as a pseudogene. The CDR3 nucleotides read TGTGCCAGCAGCCCGGGGGGCACGGACGATGAGGCCGAGCAGTACTTC. Protein sequence: CASSPGGTDDEAEQYF.